Listed here is a single T cell receptor (beta chain). The data stem from a study of shared T cell receptors in the human thymus. The CDR3 has 16 amino acids. Germline CDR1 reads SGDLS; CDR2 reads YYNGEE. J gave up 5 bases and V 0 bases, and 7 bases lay outside the gene matches. Libraries were prepared by immunoSEQ multiplex PCR; TCRdb keeps only in-frame clonotypes and omits some of them. The profile shows 550,000 to 800,000 clones, 80% to 90% of them singletons. These data are also associated with another study on human thymus T cells. That report adds: The source of the thymus tissue was resections taken during corrective heart surgery. Seemingly biased V and J gene usage marked thymic and blood repertoires.

V and J are TRBV9 and TRBJ2-5, with TRBD2 matching 10 bases. The TCR sequence derives from a girl under two years old with a congenital heart defect. The sequencing sample was made of thymocytes. The CDR3 spells CASSVVKRGGWETQYF. CDR3 sequence (DNA): TGTGCCAGCAGCGTAGTAAAGCGGGGGGGGTGGGAGACCCAGTACTTC.